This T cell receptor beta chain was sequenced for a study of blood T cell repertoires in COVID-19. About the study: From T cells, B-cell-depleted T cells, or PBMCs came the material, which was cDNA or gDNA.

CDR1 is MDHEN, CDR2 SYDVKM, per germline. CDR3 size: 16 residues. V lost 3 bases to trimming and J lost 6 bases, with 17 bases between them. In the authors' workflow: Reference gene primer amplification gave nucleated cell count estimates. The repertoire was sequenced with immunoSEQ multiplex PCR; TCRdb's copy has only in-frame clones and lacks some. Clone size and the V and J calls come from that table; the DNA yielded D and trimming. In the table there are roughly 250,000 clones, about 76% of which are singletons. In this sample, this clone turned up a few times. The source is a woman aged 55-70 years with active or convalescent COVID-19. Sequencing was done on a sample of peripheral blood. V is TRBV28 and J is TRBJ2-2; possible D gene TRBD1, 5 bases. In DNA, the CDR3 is TGTGCCAGCAGTTTTGAAGGAAGGGGATACGCCGGGGAGCTGTTTTTT. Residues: CASSFEGRGYAGELFF.